This entry lists 18 T cell receptor beta chains sequenced from one sample in a study of tumor-infiltrating lymphocytes in glioblastoma multiforme. TCR beta libraries were built from RNA through three nested multiplex PCR rounds using modified ARM-PCR. TCRdb recomputed calls from the multiplex PCR reads with MiXCR, one row per CDR3 protein. The sample consists of 8,900 or so distinct CDR3 sequences, about 70% of them appearing once. Specimen: brain tumor tissue. The origin of the receptors is a male donor with glioblastoma.

On this clonotype itself: Given the absence of the conserved phenylalanine or tryptophan at the CDR3 end, a read error is likely. The chain joins TRBV6-2 or TRBV6-3 to TRBJ2-3, with D possibly matching TRBD2 (6 bases). The CDR3 is made up of 14 amino acids. The germline V gene has CDR1 MNHEY and CDR2 SVGEGT. Trimming took 6 bases from V and 2 from J, leaving 12 bases between them. CDR3 sequence (DNA): TGTGCCAGCAGCCAGGGACTCTCCACAGATACGCAGTATTTA. This translates into CASSQGLSTDTQYL.

For the CDR3, the DNA is TGCAGTGTTAGGGTACCGGGGGTTGATCAGCCCCAGCATTTT. Residues: CSVRVPGVDQPQHF. The chain employs TRBV20-1 and TRBJ1-5; TRBD1 might be the D (5 bases). CDR1 is DFQATT, CDR2 SNEGSKA, per germline (reference sequence). The CDR3 has 14 amino acids. The V gene lost 7 bases and the J gene lost 5 bases, with 18 bases spanning the gap.

V gene TRBV11-2 combines with J gene TRBJ2-1, with D possibly called TRBD1 or TRBD2 (5 bases each). Germline-derived CDR1 and CDR2 are SGHAT and FQNNGV. V was clipped by 5 bases and J by 0 bases, with 11 bases between them. This CDR3 comprises 15 residues. This CDR3 is CASSRDLSSYNEQFF. CDR3 sequence (DNA): TGTGCCAGCAGCCGGGACCTCAGCTCCTACAATGAGCAGTTCTTC.

The CDR3 loop is CASSLAGQISYEQYF. DNA of the CDR3: TGTGCCAGCAGTTTAGCGGGACAGATATCCTACGAGCAGTACTTC. This chain connects TRBV12-3 or TRBV12-4 to TRBJ2-7, with 7 bases aligning to TRBD1. This CDR3 contains 15 residues. V lost 0 bases and J lost 1; bases outside the gene matches: 3.

In the case of this clonotype: Without the conserved terminal phenylalanine or tryptophan, this CDR3 likely stems from a read error. The chain has TRBV10-2 and TRBJ2-7; no clear D gene. CDR3 length: 11 residues. Germline V CDR1 and CDR2: WSHSY, SAAADI. Trimming left V 2 bases short and J 9 bases short, with 8 bases between. The CDR3 here is CASSEPGTQYL. DNA of the CDR3: TGCGCCAGCAGTGAGCCGGGTACGCAGTACCTC.

The count of this clonotype is one. Since no conserved phenylalanine or tryptophan closes the CDR3, a read error is the likely cause. This sequence joins TRBV29-1 and TRBJ2-5; D call uncertain. This CDR3 is 15 amino acids long. Germline CDR1 SQVTM, CDR2 ANQGSEA. The DNA for the CDR3 is TGCAGCGTTGAAGAGCACAGTCGCCACCAAGAGATCCAGTACTCC. Translation gives CSVEEHSRHQEIQYS.

Comment on this clonotype: The CDR3 does not close with the conserved phenylalanine or tryptophan, likely indicating a read error. The chain employs TRBV4-1 and TRBJ1-6; D is unresolved. Trimming removed 8 bases at V and 10 bases at J, with 21 bases between. The CDR3 spans 15 residues. Germline-derived CDR1 and CDR2 are MGHRA and YSYEKL. The CDR3 sequence: CASQNLAFGVSPLHL. CDR3 sequence (DNA): TGCGCCAGCCAAAACCTGGCATTTGGGGTATCACCCCTCCACCTT.

The table lists this clonotype with many counts. This chain connects TRBV20-1 to TRBJ2-1; 8 nucleotides line up with TRBD1. This CDR3 has 14 residues. Germline values: CDR1 DFQATT, CDR2 SNEGSKA (reference sequence). V shed 3 bases and J 3 bases; nucleotides not matched to a gene: 4. CDR3 loop: CSARDRVNYNEQFF. The DNA for the CDR3 is TGCAGTGCTAGGGACAGGGTGAACTACAATGAGCAGTTCTTC.

Remarks on this clonotype: An end of the junction differs from the germline gene, which may be a read error. The rearrangement uses TRBV5-1 and TRBJ2-3, with D perhaps matching TRBD1 (6 bases). The CDR3 is 14 residues long. Germline V gives CDR1 SGHRS, CDR2 YFSETQ. The CDR3 sequence is CASSNRDSTGTQYF. Here the CDR3 DNA reads TGCGCCAGCAGTAACAGGGATTCAACAGGTACGCAGTATTTT.

On this clonotype itself: This may arise from a read error, as a much more abundant clone is one base away. The rearrangement links TRBV12-3 or TRBV12-4 to TRBJ2-5; D could derive from TRBD1 or TRBD2 (5 bases each). The CDR3 consists of 13 residues. Here the CDR3 reads CASSFPEGETRYF. Here the CDR3 DNA reads TGTGCCAGCAGTTTTCCCGAAGGGGAGACCCGGTACTTC.

In the case of this clonotype: A read error may produce the germline difference seen at one junction end. J is TRBJ1-1 and V is TRBV20-1, with TRBD1 identical over 8 bases. From germline, CDR1 is DFQATT and CDR2 SNEGSKA (reference sequence). The CDR3 spans 12 residues. The CDR3 nucleotides are TGCAGTGCTCCAGGGGGCAGGACTGAAGCGTACTTT. Its protein is CSAPGGRTEAYF.

Details on this clonotype: At one of its ends the junction is not consistent with the germline gene, which may arise from a read error. V is TRBV6-6 and J is TRBJ2-3; D gene unclear. Germline CDR1 is MNHNY and CDR2 is SVGAGI (reference sequence). The CDR3 length is 16 residues. This CDR3 is CVSSSVWAGSTDTQYF. The CDR3, as DNA: TGTGTCAGTAGCTCCGTTTGGGCCGGTAGCACAGATACCCAGTATTTT.

Notes on this clonotype: A read error is possible here, since a much larger clone lies one base away. The chain employs TRBV6-6 and TRBJ2-2; TRBD1 agrees at 7 bases. CDR1 and CDR2 (germline): MNHNY, SVGAGI (reference sequence). This CDR3 is 13 amino acids long. This chain's CDR3 is CAISDRDPGELFF. The CDR3 DNA follows: TGTGCCATCAGTGACAGGGATCCCGGGGAGCTGTTTTTT.

Comment on this clonotype: No conserved phenylalanine or tryptophan is present at the end of the CDR3, so a read error is the likely explanation. The chain is built from TRBV6-1 and TRBJ2-1, with D possibly called TRBD1 or TRBD2 (5 bases each). The CDR3 runs to 14 residues. Trimming shortened V by 8 bases and J by 7 bases, and 18 bases separated the two germline ends. Germline CDR1 MNHNS, CDR2 SASEGT. This chain's CDR3 is CASGGSEGPNEQFL. The CDR3 DNA sequence: TGTGCCAGCGGGGGTAGTGAAGGTCCGAATGAGCAGTTCCTC.

The gene calls are TRBV20-1 and TRBJ2-3; 15 bases map to TRBD2. Germline CDR1 DFQATT, CDR2 SNEGSKA (reference sequence). The ends lost 6 bases at V and 0 bases at J; junction bases unmatched: 16. The CDR3 has 20 amino acids. The CDR3 region is CSASHSGLAGGPSSTDTQYF. DNA of the CDR3: TGCAGTGCCAGTCACTCCGGACTAGCGGGAGGGCCGAGTAGCACAGATACGCAGTATTTT.

For this clonotype: The conserved phenylalanine or tryptophan is not found at the CDR3 terminus, so this likely reflects a read error. The CDR3 DNA follows: TGCGGTGCTAGAGATTCGGTATATCTCGGGAGCGAGCAGTACTTA. Residues: CGARDSVYLGSEQYL. The chain carries TRBV20-1 and TRBJ2-7; tentative D call: TRBD2 (6 bases). Germline V gives CDR1 DFQATT, CDR2 SNEGSKA (reference sequence). This CDR3 comprises 15 residues.

The chain carries TRBV11-2 and TRBJ2-1, with D possibly TRBD1 on 8 matching bases. V lost 5 bases and J lost 0, with 14 bases in between. The CDR3 has 16 amino acids. CDR1 is SGHAT and CDR2 is FQNNGV in the germline V gene. The CDR3: CASSHRGGLSYNEQFF. For the CDR3, the DNA is TGTGCCAGCAGCCACAGGGGGGGCCTCTCCTACAATGAGCAGTTCTTC. The variable domain in full, with the rest retrieved from reference TRBV11-2 and TRBJ2-1, is EAGVAQSPRYKIIEKRQSVAFWCNPISGHATLYWYQQILGQGPKLLIQFQNNGVVDDSQLPKDRFSAERLKGVDSTLKIQPAKLEDSAVYLCASSHRGGLSYNEQFFGPGTRLTVL.

Only one count was recorded for this clonotype. The CDR3 does not close with the conserved phenylalanine or tryptophan, likely indicating a read error. The DNA is omitted, as the CDR3 cannot be located on it reliably, and the CDR3 follows TCRdb's listing. The rearrangement uses TRBV11-2 and TRBJ1-1; the table names TRBD1, a call not compared with the DNA. CDR1 and CDR2 from the germline V gene are SGHAT and FQNNGV. The CDR3 comprises 15 residues, both ends counted. CDR3 in amino acids: CASSPKGQGGTEAFL.